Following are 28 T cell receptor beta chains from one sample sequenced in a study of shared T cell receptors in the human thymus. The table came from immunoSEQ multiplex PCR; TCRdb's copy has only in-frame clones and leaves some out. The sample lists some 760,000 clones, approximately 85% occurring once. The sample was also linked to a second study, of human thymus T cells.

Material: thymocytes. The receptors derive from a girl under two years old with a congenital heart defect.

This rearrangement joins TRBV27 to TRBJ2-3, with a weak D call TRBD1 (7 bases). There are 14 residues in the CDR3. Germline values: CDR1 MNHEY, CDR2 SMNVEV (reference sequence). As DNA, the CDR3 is TGTGGCCTCGGACAGGAGGGTAGCACAGATACGCAGTATTTT. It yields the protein CGLGQEGSTDTQYF.

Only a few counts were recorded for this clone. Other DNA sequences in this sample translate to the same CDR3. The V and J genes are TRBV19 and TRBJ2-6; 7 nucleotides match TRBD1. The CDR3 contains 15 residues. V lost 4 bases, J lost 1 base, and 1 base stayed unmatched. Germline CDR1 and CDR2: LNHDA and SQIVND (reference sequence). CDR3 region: CASSRTGSGANVLTF. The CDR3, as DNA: TGTGCCAGTAGTAGGACAGGTTCTGGGGCCAACGTCCTGACTTTC.

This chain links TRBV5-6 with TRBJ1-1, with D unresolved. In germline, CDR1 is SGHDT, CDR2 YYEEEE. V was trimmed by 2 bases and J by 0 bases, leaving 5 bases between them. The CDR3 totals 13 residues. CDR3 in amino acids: CASSFTVNTEAFF. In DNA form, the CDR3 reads TGTGCCAGCAGCTTTACAGTGAACACTGAAGCTTTCTTT.

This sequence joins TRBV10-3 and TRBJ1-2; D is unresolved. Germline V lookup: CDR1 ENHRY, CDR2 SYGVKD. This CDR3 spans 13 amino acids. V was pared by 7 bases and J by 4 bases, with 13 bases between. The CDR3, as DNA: TGTGCCATCACAAATACACTACGCTATGGCTACACCTTC. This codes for CAITNTLRYGYTF.

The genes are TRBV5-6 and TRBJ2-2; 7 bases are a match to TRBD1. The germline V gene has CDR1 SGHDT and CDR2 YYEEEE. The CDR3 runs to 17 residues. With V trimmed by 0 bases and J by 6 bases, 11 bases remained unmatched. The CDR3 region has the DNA TGTGCCAGCAGCTTGGTGGACAGGCCCGGTATCGCCGGGGAGCTGTTTTTT. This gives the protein CASSLVDRPGIAGELFF. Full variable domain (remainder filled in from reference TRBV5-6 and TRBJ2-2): DAGVTQSPTHLIKTRGQQVTLRCSPKSGHDTVSWYQQALGQGPQFIFQYYEEEERQRGNFPDRFSGHQFPNYSSELNVNALLLGDSALYLCASSLVDRPGIAGELFFGEGSRLTVL.

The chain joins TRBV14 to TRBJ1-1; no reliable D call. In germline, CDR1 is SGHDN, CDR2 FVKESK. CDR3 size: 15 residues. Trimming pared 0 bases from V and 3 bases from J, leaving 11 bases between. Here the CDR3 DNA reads TGTGCCAGCAGCCAAGAGGTCGGGTTGGACACTGAAGCTTTCTTT. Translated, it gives CASSQEVGLDTEAFF.

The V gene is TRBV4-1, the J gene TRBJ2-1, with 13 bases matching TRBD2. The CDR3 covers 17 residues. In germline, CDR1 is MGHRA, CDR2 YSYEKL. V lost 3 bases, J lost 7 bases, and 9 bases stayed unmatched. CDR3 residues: CASSHPRLAGGENEQFF. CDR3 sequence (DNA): TGCGCCAGCAGCCACCCCAGACTAGCGGGGGGTGAGAATGAGCAGTTCTTC.

The CDR3 nucleotides are TGTGCCAGCAGTGAAGACTACAGGGATAACACTGAAGCTTTCTTT. This codes for CASSEDYRDNTEAFF. This sequence joins TRBV2 and TRBJ1-1; D is possibly TRBD1 (6 bases). This CDR3 is 15 amino acids long. V lost 1 base and J lost 2, with 11 bases in between. Germline V gene sequence: CDR1 SNHLY, CDR2 FYNNEI.

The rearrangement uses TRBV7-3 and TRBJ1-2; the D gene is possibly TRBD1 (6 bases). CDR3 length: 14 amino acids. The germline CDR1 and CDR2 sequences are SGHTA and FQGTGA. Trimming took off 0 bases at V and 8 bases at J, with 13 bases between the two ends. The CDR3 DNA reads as TGTGCCAGCAGCTTAACGCCCGGGGGGCGCGGCTACACCTTC. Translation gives CASSLTPGGRGYTF.

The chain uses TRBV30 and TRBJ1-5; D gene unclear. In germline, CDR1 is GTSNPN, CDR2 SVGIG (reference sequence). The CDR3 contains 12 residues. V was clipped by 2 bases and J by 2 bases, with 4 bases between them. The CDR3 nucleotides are TGTGCCTGGAGTCATGGCAATCAGCCCCAGCATTTT. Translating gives CAWSHGNQPQHF.

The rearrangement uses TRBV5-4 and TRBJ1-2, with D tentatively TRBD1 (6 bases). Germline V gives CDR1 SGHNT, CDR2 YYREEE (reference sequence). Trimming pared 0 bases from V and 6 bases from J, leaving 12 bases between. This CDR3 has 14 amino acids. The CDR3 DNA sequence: TGTGCCAGCAGCTTGGAGGGGGTGTGGGATGGCTACACCTTC. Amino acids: CASSLEGVWDGYTF.

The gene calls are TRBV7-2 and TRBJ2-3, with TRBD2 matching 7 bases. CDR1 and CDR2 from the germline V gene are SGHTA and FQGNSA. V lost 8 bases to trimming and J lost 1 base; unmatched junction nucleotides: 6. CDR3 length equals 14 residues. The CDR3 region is CASEPGLCTDTQYF. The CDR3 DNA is TGTGCCAGCGAACCGGGACTATGCACAGATACGCAGTATTTT.

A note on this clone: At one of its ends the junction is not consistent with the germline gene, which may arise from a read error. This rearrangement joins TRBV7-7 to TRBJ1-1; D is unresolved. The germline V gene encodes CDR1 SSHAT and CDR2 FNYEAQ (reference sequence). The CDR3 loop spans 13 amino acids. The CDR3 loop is CASSLVAGTEAFF. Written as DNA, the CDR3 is TGTGCTAGCAGCTTAGTTGCGGGCACTGAAGCTTTCTTT.

This chain's CDR3 is CASSLKGAGGATGELFF. In nucleotides, the CDR3 is TGTGCCAGCAGCTTAAAAGGAGCGGGGGGTGCAACCGGGGAGCTGTTTTTT. This chain uses TRBV7-2 with TRBJ2-2; 9 bases match TRBD2. The germline gives CDR1 SGHTA, CDR2 FQGNSA. This CDR3 is built from 17 residues. Trimming took 2 bases from V and 5 from J; bases not matched to a gene: 9.

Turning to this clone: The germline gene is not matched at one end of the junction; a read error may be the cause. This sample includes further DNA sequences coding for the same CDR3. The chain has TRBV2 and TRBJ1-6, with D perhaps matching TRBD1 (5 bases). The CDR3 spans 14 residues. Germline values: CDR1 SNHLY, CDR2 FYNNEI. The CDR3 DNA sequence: TGTGCCAGCAGTGATAGACAGTCAAATTCCCCCCTCCACTTT. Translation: CASSDRQSNSPLHF.

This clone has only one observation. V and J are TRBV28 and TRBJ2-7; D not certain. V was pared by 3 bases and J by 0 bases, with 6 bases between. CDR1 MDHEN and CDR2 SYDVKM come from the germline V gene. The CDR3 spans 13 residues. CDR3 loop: CASSFPNSYEQYF. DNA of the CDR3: TGTGCCAGCAGTTTCCCCAACTCCTACGAGCAGTACTTC. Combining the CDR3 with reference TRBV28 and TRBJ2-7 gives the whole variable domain DVKVTQSSRYLVKRTGEKVFLECVQDMDHENMFWYRQDPGLGLRLIYFSYDVKMKEKGDIPEGYSVSREKKERFSLILESASTNQTSMYLCASSFPNSYEQYFGPGTRLTVT.

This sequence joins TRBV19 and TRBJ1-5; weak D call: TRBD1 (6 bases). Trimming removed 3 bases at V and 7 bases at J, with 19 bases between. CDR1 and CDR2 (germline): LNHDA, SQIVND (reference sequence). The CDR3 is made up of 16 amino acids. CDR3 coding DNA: TGTGCCAGTAGTATCCTCGGACAGTCCCTGTACCAGCCCCAGCATTTT. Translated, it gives CASSILGQSLYQPQHF.

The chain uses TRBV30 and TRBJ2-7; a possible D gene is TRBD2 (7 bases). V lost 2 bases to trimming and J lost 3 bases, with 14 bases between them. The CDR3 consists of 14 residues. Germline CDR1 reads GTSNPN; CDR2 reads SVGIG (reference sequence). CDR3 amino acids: CAWSFSGGFYEQYF. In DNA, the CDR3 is TGTGCCTGGAGTTTCTCGGGGGGCTTCTACGAGCAGTACTTC.

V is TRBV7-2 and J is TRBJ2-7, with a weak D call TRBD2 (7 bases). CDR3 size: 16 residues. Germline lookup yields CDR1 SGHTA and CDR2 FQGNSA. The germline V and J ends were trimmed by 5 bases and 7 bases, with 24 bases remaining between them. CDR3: CASSLLRWRGRGEQYF. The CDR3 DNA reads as TGTGCCAGCAGCCTATTAAGATGGCGGGGGAGGGGGGAGCAGTACTTC.

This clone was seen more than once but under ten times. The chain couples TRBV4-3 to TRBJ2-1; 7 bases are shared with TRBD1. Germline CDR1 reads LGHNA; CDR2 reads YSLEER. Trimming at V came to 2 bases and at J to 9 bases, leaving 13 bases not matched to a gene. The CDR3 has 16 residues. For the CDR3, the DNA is TGCGCCAGCAGCCAACTCACTAGACAGGGTCTGAGTGAGCAGTTCTTC. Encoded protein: CASSQLTRQGLSEQFF.

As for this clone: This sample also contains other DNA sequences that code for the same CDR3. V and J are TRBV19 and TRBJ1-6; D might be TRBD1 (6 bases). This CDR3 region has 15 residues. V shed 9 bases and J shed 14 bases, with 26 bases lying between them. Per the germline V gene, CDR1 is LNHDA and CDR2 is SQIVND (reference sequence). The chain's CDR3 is CASSEGDNLRHALHF. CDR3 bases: TGTGCCAGCAGTGAAGGGGACAATCTACGACACGCCCTCCACTTT.

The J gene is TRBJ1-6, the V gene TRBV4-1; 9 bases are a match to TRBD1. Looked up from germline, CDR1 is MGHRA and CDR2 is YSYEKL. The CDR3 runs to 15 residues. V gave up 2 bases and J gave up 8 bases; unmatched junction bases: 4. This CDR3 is CASSQSGQGHSPLHF. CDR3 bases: TGCGCCAGCAGCCAATCGGGACAGGGACATTCACCCCTCCACTTT.

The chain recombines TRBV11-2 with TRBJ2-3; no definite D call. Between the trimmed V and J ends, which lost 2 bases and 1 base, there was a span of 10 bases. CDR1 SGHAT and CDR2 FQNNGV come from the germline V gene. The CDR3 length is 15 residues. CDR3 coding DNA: TGTGCCAGCAGCTTAATTGGCCTGGGCACAGATACGCAGTATTTT. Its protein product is CASSLIGLGTDTQYF. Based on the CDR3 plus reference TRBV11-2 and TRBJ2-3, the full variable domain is EAGVAQSPRYKIIEKRQSVAFWCNPISGHATLYWYQQILGQGPKLLIQFQNNGVVDDSQLPKDRFSAERLKGVDSTLKIQPAKLEDSAVYLCASSLIGLGTDTQYFGPGTRLTVL.

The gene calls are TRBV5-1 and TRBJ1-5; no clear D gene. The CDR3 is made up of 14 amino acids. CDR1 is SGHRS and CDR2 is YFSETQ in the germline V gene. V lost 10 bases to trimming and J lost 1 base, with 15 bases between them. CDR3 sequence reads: CAPNAGTSNQPQHF. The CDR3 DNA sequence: TGCGCCCCGAACGCAGGTACAAGCAATCAGCCCCAGCATTTT.

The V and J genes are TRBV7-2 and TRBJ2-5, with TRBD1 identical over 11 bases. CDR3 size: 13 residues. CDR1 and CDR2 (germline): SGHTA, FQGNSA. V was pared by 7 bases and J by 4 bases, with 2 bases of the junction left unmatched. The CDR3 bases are TGTGCCAGCATGGGACAGGGGGGAGAGACCCAGTACTTC. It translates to CASMGQGGETQYF.

The CDR3 loop reads CASSYSSGERNEKLFF. In DNA form, the CDR3 reads TGTGCCAGCAGTTACTCCTCAGGGGAAAGGAATGAAAAACTGTTTTTT. The rearrangement links TRBV6-5 to TRBJ1-4; the D gene is possibly TRBD1 (6 bases). Germline assignment: CDR1 MNHEY and CDR2 SVGAGI. This CDR3 comprises 16 residues. Trimming took off 0 bases at V and 5 bases at J, with 13 bases between the two ends.

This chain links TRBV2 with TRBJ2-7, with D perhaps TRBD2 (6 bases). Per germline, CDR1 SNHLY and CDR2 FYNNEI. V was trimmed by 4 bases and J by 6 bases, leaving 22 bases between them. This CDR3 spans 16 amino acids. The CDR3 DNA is TGTGCCAGCAGTGCCCCTTTGGAGGGAATGTCCATCGAGCAGTACTTC. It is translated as CASSAPLEGMSIEQYF.

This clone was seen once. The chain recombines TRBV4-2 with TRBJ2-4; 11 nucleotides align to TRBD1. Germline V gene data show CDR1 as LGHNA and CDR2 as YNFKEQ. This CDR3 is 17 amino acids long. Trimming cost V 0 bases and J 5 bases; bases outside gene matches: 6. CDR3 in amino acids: CASSQERDRGRENIQYF. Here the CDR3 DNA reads TGTGCCAGCAGCCAAGAAAGGGACAGGGGGAGGGAAAACATTCAGTACTTC.